The T cell receptor (beta chain) under discussion was sequenced for a study of cytomegalovirus exposure and HLA in healthy donors. Despite likely unrecorded immune exposures, the donors were nominally healthy at the time of sampling. This clone has a single count. Its antigen is currently unknown. PCR amplification relied on 60 Vbeta primers (plus 13 Jbeta primers). Using immunoSEQ multiplex PCR, the repertoire was profiled, and TCRdb retains in-frame clones only, with some absent. This table has 150,000 to 200,000 clones, roughly 79% appearing once. Unmatched junction bases numbered 8, after V lost 2 bases and J lost 0 bases. CDR3 length: 19 residues. Germline loops: CDR1 SNHLY, CDR2 FYNNEI. Notes on the study in general: Earlier analysis yielded a pattern in which most TCR beta V segments were productive about 87% or about 30% of the time. The study recorded about 150 TCR beta chains that were cytomegalovirus-associated.

The source of this sequence is a man between 25 and 39 years old in good health and CMV-seronegative. The chain employs TRBV2 and TRBJ2-1; 12 bases are a match to TRBD2. Sequenced material: PBMCs. The CDR3 loop is CASSERGLAGLSSYNEQFF. The CDR3 coding sequence is TGTGCCAGCAGTGAACGAGGACTAGCGGGACTGAGCTCCTACAATGAGCAGTTCTTC.